This TCR beta chain is from a study of low-dose radiotherapy and immunotherapy resistance in tumors. Turning to the study itself: Cohort 1 received 0.5 Gy per fraction every 2 weeks, totaling 6.5 Gy.

CDR1 and CDR2 (germline): SEHNR, FQNEAQ (reference sequence). The V gene lost 2 bases and the J gene lost 5 bases, with 13 bases spanning the gap. The CDR3 totals 14 residues. TRAV- and TRBV-specific primers were used for first-strand cDNA, which covered alpha and beta chains. A 20-cycle PCR with a constant-region primer and V-primer adapter amplified TCRs. TCRdb reprocessed the reads via MiXCR and lists one record per CDR3 protein. The sample includes around 11,000 distinct CDR3 sequences, less than 60% of them seen just once. The chain links TRBV7-9 to TRBJ2-7; possibly TRBD1 for D (6 bases). The sequence was collected from a human donor with advanced metastatic prostate, ovarian, gallbladder or colorectal cancer (not recorded which). This table probably holds off-target reads from a library built for another chain. The CDR3 DNA is TGTGCCAGCAGCTTATCGGCAGGGGAAAACGAGCAGTACTTC. This encodes CASSLSAGENEQYF.